The 23 T cell receptor beta chains below all came from one sample that was sequenced in a study of cytomegalovirus exposure and HLA in healthy donors. Measured with immunoSEQ multiplex PCR; TCRdb has only the in-frame clones, and not every one. The sample carries about 110,000 clones, 85% to 90% recorded once. What was sequenced was PBMCs. These receptors originate from a woman aged 18-35 years in good health and CMV-seronegative.

The V gene is TRBV10-1, the J gene TRBJ2-1, with D perhaps matching TRBD1 (5 bases). From germline, CDR1 is WNHNN and CDR2 SYGVQD (reference sequence). Trimming left V 2 bases short and J 0 bases short, with 11 bases between. The CDR3 runs to 16 residues. In DNA, the CDR3 is TGCGCCAGCAGTGAGGGCAGGGTTAGCTCCTACAATGAGCAGTTCTTC. Its protein product is CASSEGRVSSYNEQFF.

The chain joins TRBV2 to TRBJ2-3; 8 bases are a match to TRBD1. The CDR3 is made up of 15 amino acids. The V segment lost 6 bases and the J segment 2 bases; nucleotides outside the gene matches: 7. CDR1 and CDR2 from the germline V gene are SNHLY and FYNNEI. Here the CDR3 reads CASSGDRSHTDTQYF. DNA for the CDR3: TGTGCCAGCAGCGGGGACAGGAGCCACACAGATACGCAGTATTTT. The variable domain in full, completed from reference TRBV2 and TRBJ2-3, reads EPEVTQTPSHQVTQMGQEVILRCVPISNHLYFYWYRQILGQKVEFLVSFYNNEISEKSEIFDDQFSVERPDGSNFTLKIRSTKLEDSAMYFCASSGDRSHTDTQYFGPGTRLTVL.

J is TRBJ2-3 and V is TRBV6-6; 8 bases are shared with TRBD1. Trimming removed 6 bases from V and 5 bases from J; junction bases left unmatched: 10. CDR1 and CDR2 from the germline V gene are MNHNY and SVGAGI (reference sequence). The CDR3 has 15 residues. The CDR3 DNA reads TGTGCCAGCAGCCCAGGACAGGGAGGTGGAGATACGCAGTATTTT. Its protein is CASSPGQGGGDTQYF.

J is TRBJ2-7 and V is TRBV5-4; perhaps TRBD1 as D (6 bases). V was trimmed by 0 bases and J by 0 bases, leaving 13 bases between them. CDR1 and CDR2 from the germline V gene are SGHNT and YYREEE (reference sequence). The CDR3 contains 16 residues. Here the CDR3 DNA reads TGTGCCAGCAGCTTGGCGGGTGGGACATTCTCCTACGAGCAGTACTTC. Its translation: CASSLAGGTFSYEQYF.

The rearrangement links TRBV7-2 to TRBJ2-5; 7 bases agree with TRBD1. The CDR3 length is 15 residues. V trimming: 1 base; J trimming: 4 bases; junction bases outside the gene matches: 6. The germline V gene has CDR1 SGHTA and CDR2 FQGNSA. In nucleotides, the CDR3 is TGTGCCAGCAGCTTAGTTCAGGGGGTCGGAGAGACCCAGTACTTC. It is translated as CASSLVQGVGETQYF.

This chain uses TRBV27 with TRBJ1-1; D perhaps matches TRBD1 (5 bases). The CDR3 is made up of 15 amino acids. Germline lookup yields CDR1 MNHEY and CDR2 SMNVEV (reference sequence). Trimming shortened V by 8 bases and J by 1 base, and 17 bases separated the two germline ends. The chain's CDR3 is CASGAVGGRNTEAFF. The DNA of the CDR3 is TGTGCCAGCGGCGCCGTCGGGGGTAGGAACACTGAAGCTTTCTTT.

V usage is TRBV6-5 and J usage is TRBJ2-7, with D possibly TRBD2 on 5 matching bases. V was shortened by 6 bases and J by 6 bases, with 12 bases between the two germline ends. The CDR3 has 12 amino acids. The V gene's germline CDR1 is MNHEY and CDR2 SVGAGI. This chain's CDR3 is CASSFPGSEQYF. As DNA, the CDR3 is TGTGCCAGCAGCTTCCCGGGGAGCGAGCAGTACTTC.

The rearrangement links TRBV19 to TRBJ1-5; weak D call: TRBD1 (5 bases). Germline V gene lookup returns CDR1 LNHDA and CDR2 SQIVND (reference sequence). Between the trimmed V and J ends, which lost 3 bases and 2 bases, there was a span of 14 bases. CDR3 length: 16 residues. The CDR3 spells CASSIAGTGGNQPQHF. Here the CDR3 DNA reads TGTGCCAGTAGTATCGCCGGGACGGGGGGCAATCAGCCCCAGCATTTT.

This clone was detected only once. The chain recombines TRBV4-1 with TRBJ2-7; possibly TRBD1 for D (6 bases). The CDR3 is 13 amino acids. In germline, CDR1 is MGHRA, CDR2 YSYEKL. V lost 8 bases to trimming and J lost 3 bases, with 14 bases between them. The CDR3 protein is CASRSLGGYEQYF. Written as DNA, the CDR3 is TGCGCCAGCCGCAGCCTAGGGGGCTACGAGCAGTACTTC.

The V gene is TRBV30, the J gene TRBJ1-2; D unresolved. This CDR3 contains 13 residues. Germline assignment: CDR1 GTSNPN and CDR2 SVGIG (reference sequence). V was trimmed by 1 base and J by 1 base, leaving 7 bases between them. The CDR3, as DNA: TGTGCCTGGAGTGGAGGGTTTAACTATGGCTACACCTTC. Amino acids: CAWSGGFNYGYTF.

The genes are TRBV7-2 and TRBJ2-5; tentative D call: TRBD2 (6 bases). Trimming took off 5 bases at V and 4 bases at J, with 14 bases between the two ends. CDR1 and CDR2 from the germline V gene are SGHTA and FQGNSA. The CDR3 has 14 residues. The CDR3 spells CASSTGRGSETQYF. Here the CDR3 DNA reads TGTGCCAGCAGCACGGGACGGGGGTCAGAGACCCAGTACTTC.

The genes are TRBV27 and TRBJ2-1; D remains ambiguous. The germline gives CDR1 MNHEY, CDR2 SMNVEV (reference sequence). The CDR3 has 14 amino acids. The V gene lost 7 bases and the J gene lost 1 base, with 11 bases spanning the gap. The CDR3 DNA sequence: TGTGCCAGCACGCCGTCCGGGTCCTACAATGAGCAGTTCTTC. It encodes CASTPSGSYNEQFF.

V and J are TRBV21-1 and TRBJ2-7; the D segment call TRBD1 is taken from the table without a DNA check. TRBV21-1 is reported as a pseudogene. This CDR3 is built from 15 residues. The DNA for the CDR3 is TGTGCCAGCAGCCCTCGAAACGAAGGGGGATGGGAGCAGTACTTC. Translated, it gives CASSPRNEGGWEQYF.

J is TRBJ1-2 and V is TRBV28; perhaps TRBD1 as D (5 bases). The CDR3 consists of 12 residues. CDR1 MDHEN and CDR2 SYDVKM come from the germline V gene. V lost 7 bases to trimming and J lost 4 bases, with 10 bases between them. CDR3 region: CASNGGGYGYTF. The CDR3 nucleotides read TGTGCCAGCAACGGGGGGGGCTATGGCTACACCTTC.

This clone qualifies as large (0.1 to 1%). The chain joins TRBV6-5 to TRBJ1-2; TRBD1 matches 10 bases. The V segment lost 2 bases and the J segment 10 bases; nucleotides outside the gene matches: 10. Germline V gene lookup returns CDR1 MNHEY and CDR2 SVGAGI. The CDR3 covers 15 residues. The CDR3 loop is CASSYRPGQGRFYTF. CDR3 nucleotide sequence: TGTGCCAGCAGTTACCGCCCGGGACAGGGGAGGTTCTACACCTTC.

The CDR3 bases are TGTGCCAGCAGCGCCGGGACTAGACCCACTGGCACAGATACGCAGTATTTT. As protein: CASSAGTRPTGTDTQYF. The rearrangement joins TRBV5-8 to TRBJ2-3, with 8 positions matching TRBD2. Trimming took 4 bases from V and 1 from J; bases not matched to a gene: 11. Germline CDR1 is SGHTS and CDR2 is YDEGEE. The CDR3 contains 17 residues.

V usage is TRBV9 and J usage is TRBJ2-3; possible D gene TRBD2, 5 bases. The germline V and J ends were trimmed by 7 bases and 3 bases, with 9 bases remaining between them. CDR3 length equals 12 residues. Germline assignment: CDR1 SGDLS and CDR2 YYNGEE. CDR3 coding DNA: TGTGCCAGCCGAGGAGGAACAGATACGCAGTATTTT. Translated, it gives CASRGGTDTQYF.

The chain recombines TRBV29-1 with TRBJ1-2; D is possibly TRBD1 (6 bases). Germline V gene sequence: CDR1 SQVTM, CDR2 ANQGSEA. Trimming cost V 3 bases and J 3 bases, with 17 bases left between them. The length of the CDR3 is 15 residues. CDR3 sequence: CSVEGPRTGYYGYTF. The CDR3 DNA sequence: TGCAGCGTTGAGGGACCGAGAACAGGGTACTATGGCTACACCTTC.

CDR3 sequence: CASSSSTRVSYEQYF. CDR3 in DNA: TGTGCCAGCAGCTCCTCGACTAGAGTGTCCTACGAGCAGTACTTC. V and J are TRBV5-4 and TRBJ2-7; TRBD2 might be the D (6 bases). Germline assignment: CDR1 SGHNT and CDR2 YYREEE (reference sequence). This CDR3 contains 15 residues. V was trimmed by 3 bases and J by 1 base, leaving 14 bases between them.

This sequence joins TRBV18 and TRBJ1-4; D uncertain. Trimming cost V 5 bases and J 4 bases, with 8 bases left between them. This CDR3 contains 13 residues. CDR1 KGHSH and CDR2 LQKENI come from the germline V gene. Here the CDR3 reads CASSGPSNEKLFF. As DNA, the CDR3 is TGTGCCAGCTCAGGTCCGAGTAATGAAAAACTGTTTTTT.

The chain recombines TRBV6-5 with TRBJ1-5; possible D gene TRBD1, 6 bases. This CDR3 contains 15 residues. Trimming took off 0 bases at V and 7 bases at J, with 13 bases between the two ends. Germline CDR1 is MNHEY and CDR2 is SVGAGI. The CDR3 reads CASSYSKAGGQPQHF. The CDR3 coding sequence is TGTGCCAGCAGTTACTCGAAGGCTGGGGGCCAGCCCCAGCATTTT.

The rearrangement uses TRBV6-6 and TRBJ1-1; D gene unclear. The CDR3 spans 12 residues. Germline loops: CDR1 MNHNY, CDR2 SVGAGI (reference sequence). The V gene lost 4 bases and the J gene lost 1 base, with 4 bases spanning the gap. The CDR3 loop is CASSFRNTEAFF. CDR3 coding DNA: TGTGCCAGCAGTTTCCGGAACACTGAAGCTTTCTTT.

This clone has just one count. This rearrangement joins TRBV5-1 to TRBJ1-1, with D maybe TRBD1 (5 bases). The CDR3 is 15 residues long. With 4 bases removed from V and 0 bases from J, the gap between germline ends came to 13 bases. CDR1 and CDR2 from the germline V gene are SGHRS and YFSETQ. CDR3 coding DNA: TGCGCCAGCAGCCTGGACACATTCATGAACACTGAAGCTTTCTTT. It encodes CASSLDTFMNTEAFF.